This TCR beta chain was sequenced for a study of identical twins (dated by TCRdb to 2016 to 2018). Study-wide context: TCR alpha and beta repertoires from monozygotic twins, unrelated adults of various ages and cord blood were deep-sequenced to test whether fetal clonotypes persist. Replicate twin experiments were performed at different times using different library preparation protocols to rule out contamination.

CDR1 and CDR2 were assigned from the germline V gene as SGHTA and FQGNSA. The CDR3 runs 12 residues from the cysteine to the phenylalanine. Just CDR3 DNA is preserved here, 36 bases in frame from base 1. V loses 6 bases at its end and J loses 8 bases; junction bases beyond the gene matches: 6. The library was made by 5' RACE. This sample was sequenced with an Illumina HiSeq 2000. A universal primer binding site was introduced by template switching, and a unique molecular identifier was present in the final cDNA, enabling accurate counting of TCR cDNA molecules. Specific primers in the conserved constant-segment region were used to synthesize first-strand cDNA for TCR alpha and beta chains. To control for contamination, each cDNA library was double barcoded with a SMART-Mk sample barcode plus Illumina barcodes. Two successive PCR steps introduced TruSeq adapter sequences along with Illumina sample barcodes. TCR alpha and beta cDNA libraries were sequenced on the Illumina HiSeq platform with custom primers. From the authors' description of their analysis: Raw reads were processed with MiGEC to extract unique molecular identifiers, and MiXCR was used to determine CDR3 positions. For each individual, recombination models were inferred using an EM algorithm with the repgenHMM and IGoR tools. Shared clonotypes were analyzed with the tcR package in R, and sharing was normalized by the product of cloneset sizes. To study raw recombination free of thymic and clonal selection effects, out-of-frame nonproductive sequences were analyzed. The public sequencing data were trimmed at Q25 with fastp and processed into clonotypes with MiXCR by TCRdb, which kept only in-frame beta chains. Rows merge per CDR3 protein into single entries with the most common DNA and genes. The V and J calls and clone size come from TCRdb's table, not from the authors' own analysis. This sample gives 550,000 to 700,000 distinct CDR3 sequences in total; approximately 22% of them show up just once. The ten largest clonotypes hold more than 4% of the sample.

This clonotype was seen ten or more times. Its antigen is unknown. It has no much larger one-base neighbor in the sample; base qualities were not kept. The investigation overall reported the following: Out-of-frame TCR alpha sequences shared between twins showed an excess of low generation-probability sequences compared with coincidental sharing between unrelated individuals. Out-of-frame TCR alpha sharing in monozygotic twins was systematically underestimated by recombination models, whereas sharing between unrelated individuals was in agreement with the recombination models. Because the same donors could not be followed over many years, the conclusions relied on cross-sectional statistical analysis. Fewer insertions were carried by abundant cord blood beta clonotypes; a weaker similar trend was observed in young adult naive repertoires, while no such trend was observed in memory repertoires. Zero-insertion analyses could be partly confounded by invariant T cells such as MAIT and iNKT, although diverse VJ usage argued against such confounding for most clonotypes. In beta out-of-frame sequences, excess twin sharing was weaker, because having fewer shared sequences lowered the signal-to-noise ratio.

Every donor in the study was a healthy Caucasian. Three pairs of female monozygotic twins, all aged about 18 to 29 years, made up the twin cohort. RNA for TCR libraries was isolated from peripheral blood mononuclear cells. The data were also submitted as part of a second study, on T cells expressing NK-cell markers. From the second report: In sorted CD3+CD56+NKG2C+, CD3+CD56+NKG2C- and CD3+CD56-NKG2C+ T-cell subsets from eight or nine donors, TCR beta-chain repertoires were profiled. Of the eight sequenced donors, seven were found to be HCMV-seropositive and one was found to be HCMV-seronegative. To restrict sorting to alphabetaTCR-expressing T cells, an anti-gammadeltaTCR antibody was added in several experiments. In roughly 6 donors, the dominant CD3+CD56+NKG2C+ clonotypes ranked among the top 10 CD8+ clonotypes, making up roughly 1.0-8% of CD8+ T cells. Those dominant clonotypes were again the most abundant among CD3+CD56-NKG2C+ cells in several donors, at about 25-60.1%. It remained unclear whether the expanded NKG2C-expressing T cell clones were specific for HCMV antigens. The study sequenced eight donors, all healthy volunteers chosen at random: three men and five women. HCMV serostatus was determined by detecting HCMV-specific IgG in serum with a commercial ELISA kit. For six donors, bulk peripheral blood T-cell repertoires were also sequenced from unsorted PBMC. MIGEC was used to demultiplex reads and group reads by UMI, and MiTCR was used to assemble and quantify clonotypes. To exclude erroneous sequences, only TCR cDNA sequences supported by at least two reads were retained. Downstream repertoire analysis used the tcR package, and clonotypes were matched across fractions by CDR3 nucleotide sequence plus V segment. VDJmatch was used to annotate antigen specificity against VDJdb, with one amino acid substitution allowed in CDR3.

This receptor was identified in a woman aged 18-29 years in good health. The sequencing input was PBMCs. The rearranged chain carries TRBV7-2 and TRBJ1-1; the central 7 bases match TRBD1. The encoded CDR3 is CASSHGTAEAFF. The DNA sequence follows: TGTGCCAGCAGTCATGGGACAGCCGAAGCTTTCTTT.